These 30 T cell receptor beta chains share one sample of origin, sequenced in a study of shared clonotypes between healthy human individuals. Sequenced by immunoSEQ multiplex PCR; TCRdb stores in-frame clones only, minus some. The sample carries about 1 million clones, around 74% recorded once. The specimen sequenced was memory CD4+ T cells sorted from blood. Subset specified: CD45RA-negative fraction. The receptors were sampled from a man aged 18 to 29 in good health.

V gene TRBV7-2 combines with J gene TRBJ2-7; no definite D call. This CDR3 has 15 residues. Trimming took 1 base from V and 1 from J, leaving 11 bases between them. The V gene's germline CDR1 is SGHTA and CDR2 FQGNSA. The CDR3 here is CASSLGVVASYEQYF. CDR3 in DNA: TGTGCCAGCAGCTTAGGGGTTGTGGCGTCCTACGAGCAGTACTTC.

The chain uses TRBV5-4 and TRBJ1-6; D remains ambiguous. The CDR3 is 15 amino acids. The V gene lost 0 bases and the J gene lost 8 bases, with 12 bases spanning the gap. CDR1 SGHNT and CDR2 YYREEE come from the germline V gene (reference sequence). The CDR3 is CASSLDSRRDSPLHF. CDR3 nucleotide sequence: TGTGCCAGCAGCTTGGACAGTAGGAGGGATTCACCCCTCCACTTT.

The chain links TRBV5-1 to TRBJ2-3; no clear D. V was cut by 4 bases and J by 4 bases, with 4 bases left in between. Per the germline V gene, CDR1 is SGHRS and CDR2 is YFSETQ. This CDR3 is 11 amino acids long. CDR3 bases: TGCGCCAGCAGCGCCGCAGATACGCAGTATTTT. Its protein is CASSAADTQYF.

The chain couples TRBV21-1 to TRBJ2-1. TRBV21-1 corresponds to a pseudogene. CDR3 size: 15 residues. CDR3 residues: CASSKVGRLYNEQFF. CDR3 DNA sequence: TGTGCCAGCAGCAAAGTCGGCCGGTTATACAATGAGCAGTTCTTC.

This clone occurred many times. The chain combines TRBV21-1 with TRBJ2-1; the table's D call TRBD2 went unverified against the DNA. TRBV21-1 is a pseudogene segment. This CDR3 spans 13 amino acids. As DNA, the CDR3 is TGTGCCAGCAGCAGAGGGTCCTACAATGAGCAGTTCTTC. Encoded protein: CASSRGSYNEQFF.

The rearrangement links TRBV15 to TRBJ2-3; D is uncertain. The CDR3 extends over 13 amino acids. Germline V gives CDR1 LNHNV, CDR2 YYDKDF (reference sequence). V lost 2 bases and J lost 2, with 5 bases in between. The CDR3 reads CATSRPSTDTQYF. The CDR3 bases are TGTGCCACCAGCAGACCTTCCACAGATACGCAGTATTTT.

The chain's CDR3 is CASSSGTGGVTAGYTF. The CDR3 DNA reads TGTGCCAGCTCTTCCGGGACAGGGGGAGTGACGGCTGGCTACACCTTC. The chain uses TRBV18 and TRBJ1-2; 11 bases are a match to TRBD1. Trimming took 6 bases from V and 7 from J; bases not matched to a gene: 13. This CDR3 has 16 amino acids. CDR1 is KGHSH, CDR2 LQKENI, per germline.

For the CDR3, the DNA is TGTGCCAGTAGTTACTGGGGAAGGCCCGGGGAGCTGTTTTTT. Amino acids: CASSYWGRPGELFF. The chain has TRBV19 and TRBJ2-2; no reliable D call. V lost 5 bases, J lost 6 bases, and 13 bases lay in between. CDR3 length: 14 residues. From germline, CDR1 is LNHDA and CDR2 SQIVND (reference sequence).

This clone was recorded once. CDR3 nucleotides: TGTGCCAGCAGCTTAGCGGTTATCTTTAGCGGGAGGACCTTCTCCTACGAGCAGTACTTC. Translated, it gives CASSLAVIFSGRTFSYEQYF. This chain links TRBV7-2 with TRBJ2-7, with TRBD2 identical over 10 bases. The CDR3 runs to 20 residues. The V and J ends lost 0 bases and 0 bases, in that order; junction bases with no gene match: 14. Per germline, CDR1 SGHTA and CDR2 FQGNSA.

The V gene is TRBV6-6, the J gene TRBJ2-3, with D perhaps matching TRBD1 (6 bases). CDR1 MNHNY and CDR2 SVGAGI come from the germline V gene (reference sequence). V lost 7 bases to trimming and J lost 4 bases, with 15 bases between them. CDR3 length: 14 residues. The CDR3 loop is CASNETPGADTQYF. The CDR3 nucleotides read TGTGCCAGCAATGAAACGCCAGGGGCAGATACGCAGTATTTT.

The J gene is TRBJ2-7, the V gene TRBV28; D unresolved. V lost 5 bases, J lost 3 bases, and 17 bases lay in between. The CDR3 sequence is 15 residues long. Germline assignment: CDR1 MDHEN and CDR2 SYDVKM. The CDR3: CASSAPGLGNYEQYF. CDR3 nucleotide sequence: TGTGCCAGCAGTGCCCCGGGCCTTGGGAACTACGAGCAGTACTTC.

The V and J genes are TRBV5-1 and TRBJ1-4; 8 bases map to TRBD1. Germline CDR1 is SGHRS and CDR2 is YFSETQ. The CDR3 has 15 residues. Trimming at V came to 0 bases and at J to 8 bases, leaving 6 bases not matched to a gene. CDR3 nucleotide sequence: TGCGCCAGCAGCTTGGGACAGGGGAGGTGGGAAAAACTGTTTTTT. It yields the protein CASSLGQGRWEKLFF.

A single count supports this clone. The chain recombines TRBV7-2 with TRBJ1-1, with unresolved D. This CDR3 region has 13 residues. Germline V gives CDR1 SGHTA, CDR2 FQGNSA. V gave up 5 bases and J gave up 6 bases, with 13 bases separating them. The CDR3 protein is CASSLGRGSEAFF. DNA of the CDR3: TGTGCCAGCAGCCTTGGGCGCGGGTCTGAAGCTTTCTTT.

The rearrangement links TRBV4-3 to TRBJ2-7; D ambiguous. There are 14 residues in the CDR3. The germline CDR1 and CDR2 sequences are LGHNA and YSLEER. V was clipped by 4 bases and J by 2 bases, with 12 bases between them. The CDR3 here is CASSPTSSAYEQYF. The DNA of the CDR3 is TGCGCCAGCAGCCCTACATCTAGTGCCTACGAGCAGTACTTC.

The chain links TRBV18 to TRBJ2-2; the D is unclear. CDR3 size: 15 residues. From germline, CDR1 is KGHSH and CDR2 LQKENI. The ends were cut back, 3 bases at V and 4 bases at J, with 12 bases in the middle. The CDR3 protein is CASSPTVPGTGELFF. As DNA, the CDR3 is TGTGCCAGCTCACCGACTGTCCCAGGCACCGGGGAGCTGTTTTTT.

This clone was picked up one time. J is TRBJ2-7 and V is TRBV7-2; tentative D call: TRBD2 (7 bases). Trimming took 4 bases from V and 5 from J, leaving 18 bases between them. The CDR3 sequence is 15 residues long. CDR1 and CDR2 (germline): SGHTA, FQGNSA. The CDR3 DNA sequence: TGTGCCAGCAGCTCGCGGGGGCTGGCCCAGAACGAGCAGTACTTC. Translated, it gives CASSSRGLAQNEQYF.

The chain uses TRBV7-9 and TRBJ1-1; TRBD1 matches 7 bases. V trimming: 5 bases; J trimming: 6 bases; junction bases outside the gene matches: 6. The CDR3 consists of 13 residues. The V gene's germline CDR1 is SEHNR and CDR2 FQNEAQ (reference sequence). CDR3 nucleotides: TGTGCCAGCAGCACCAGGGGGAAGGCTGAAGCTTTCTTT. Its translation is CASSTRGKAEAFF.

The V call is TRBV10-1, the J call TRBJ2-7; TRBD1 matches at 7 bases. Germline V gives CDR1 WNHNN, CDR2 SYGVQD (reference sequence). CDR3 size: 13 residues. V dropped 5 bases and J dropped 5; count of bases not matched to a gene: 6. CDR3 DNA: TGCGCCAGCAGTTTGGACAGGCGCCACGAGCAGTACTTC. Translation: CASSLDRRHEQYF.

The chain joins TRBV28 to TRBJ2-7; 8 nucleotides match TRBD2. The germline gives CDR1 MDHEN, CDR2 SYDVKM. Germline trimming cut 6 bases from V and 6 bases from J; bases unmatched to any gene: 10. This CDR3 has 14 residues. CDR3 sequence (DNA): TGTGCCAGCAGACCAACTCACGGGGGGGGCGAGCAGTACTTC. It yields the protein CASRPTHGGGEQYF.

This clone was found once. The V and J genes are TRBV18 and TRBJ2-1; D gene ambiguous. Germline assignment: CDR1 KGHSH and CDR2 LQKENI. The CDR3 sequence is 14 residues long. Trimming pared 4 bases from V and 4 bases from J, leaving 11 bases between. The CDR3 DNA follows: TGTGCCAGCTCACTTCTTAGGGATTACAATGAGCAGTTCTTC. This translates into CASSLLRDYNEQFF.

This clone was picked up a small number of times. The V call is TRBV2, the J call TRBJ1-2; 7 nucleotides line up with TRBD1. The CDR3 has 13 residues. Germline assignment: CDR1 SNHLY and CDR2 FYNNEI. The trim removed 6 bases at V and 3 bases at J, leaving 4 bases unmatched. DNA of the CDR3: TGTGCCAGCAGGGGACAGACCTACTATGGCTACACCTTC. Protein: CASRGQTYYGYTF.

The chain recombines TRBV5-6 with TRBJ1-6, with D tentatively TRBD1 (6 bases). This CDR3 spans 15 amino acids. V was shortened by 4 bases and J by 9 bases, with 17 bases between the two germline ends. Germline V lookup: CDR1 SGHDT, CDR2 YYEEEE. The CDR3 protein is CASSPLGGQTSPLHF. DNA for the CDR3: TGTGCCAGCAGCCCGCTGGGGGGGCAAACTTCACCCCTCCACTTT.

This chain joins TRBV29-1 and TRBJ2-1; 15 nucleotides line up with TRBD2. There are 14 residues in the CDR3. CDR1 SQVTM and CDR2 ANQGSEA come from the germline V gene. V lost 7 bases and J lost 10; bases outside the gene matches: 8. The chain's CDR3 is CSAQGLAGGREQFF. CDR3 in DNA: TGCAGCGCCCAAGGACTAGCGGGGGGGCGGGAGCAGTTCTTC.

The CDR3 region is CAISEMSVGPNTEAFF. The CDR3 DNA reads TGTGCCATCAGTGAGATGTCGGTCGGACCAAACACTGAAGCTTTCTTT. This rearrangement joins TRBV10-3 to TRBJ1-1; no clear D. CDR1 is ENHRY, CDR2 SYGVKD, per germline. CDR3 length: 16 residues. The ends were cut back, 2 bases at V and 2 bases at J, with 15 bases in the middle.

V and J are TRBV19 and TRBJ1-2, with 12 nucleotides matching TRBD1. The trim removed 4 bases at V and 3 bases at J, leaving 9 bases unmatched. CDR1 LNHDA and CDR2 SQIVND come from the germline V gene (reference sequence). CDR3 length: 17 residues. CDR3: CASSTWDRGREDYGYTF. The CDR3 nucleotides are TGTGCCAGTAGTACTTGGGACAGGGGGCGAGAGGACTATGGCTACACCTTC.

This sequence joins TRBV5-4 and TRBJ2-1; 9 nucleotides agree with TRBD2. This CDR3 comprises 16 residues. Germline V gene data show CDR1 as SGHNT and CDR2 as YYREEE (reference sequence). V dropped 4 bases and J dropped 6; count of bases not matched to a gene: 11. The CDR3 loop is CASSVLTSGGFNEQFF. The DNA of the CDR3 is TGTGCCAGCAGCGTCCTGACTAGCGGAGGGTTCAATGAGCAGTTCTTC.

The chain is built from TRBV30 and TRBJ1-2, with D uncertain. The CDR3 has 10 amino acids. The ends were cut back, 7 bases at V and 5 bases at J, with 8 bases in the middle. Germline V gene lookup returns CDR1 GTSNPN and CDR2 SVGIG (reference sequence). The CDR3 sequence is CASSQYGYTF. For the CDR3, the DNA is TGTGCCTCATCCCAGTATGGCTACACCTTC. Supplemented by reference TRBV30 and TRBJ1-2, the full variable domain reads SQTIHQWPATLVQPVGSPLSLECTVEGTSNPNLYWYRQAAGRGLQLLFYSVGIGQISSEVPQNLSASRPQDRQFILSSKKLLLSDSGFYLCASSQYGYTFGSGTRLTVV.

The chain couples TRBV7-3 to TRBJ2-3; no clear D. V shed 4 bases and J shed 1 base, with 15 bases lying between them. The CDR3 covers 16 residues. Per the germline V gene, CDR1 is SGHTA and CDR2 is FQGTGA. The CDR3 protein is CASSYSTAPGTDTQYF. CDR3 DNA: TGTGCCAGCAGCTATTCTACGGCTCCTGGCACAGATACGCAGTATTTT.

This chain connects TRBV11-2 to TRBJ1-2; 10 nucleotides agree with TRBD1. The CDR3 contains 15 residues. V was clipped by 6 bases and J by 0 bases; unmatched bases: 4. CDR1 is SGHAT, CDR2 FQNNGV, per germline. The CDR3 sequence: CASSLTGGPNYGYTF. DNA for the CDR3: TGTGCCAGCAGTCTGACAGGGGGCCCTAACTATGGCTACACCTTC.

The table lists this clone with a few counts. This chain uses TRBV4-3 with TRBJ2-7; a possible D gene is TRBD1 (5 bases). The ends were cut back, 1 base at V and 6 bases at J, with 16 bases in the middle. The CDR3 extends over 15 amino acids. The germline CDR1 and CDR2 sequences are LGHNA and YSLEER. CDR3: CASSQGMTVRSEQYF. Written as DNA, the CDR3 is TGCGCCAGCAGCCAAGGGATGACAGTCCGTTCCGAGCAGTACTTC.